This TCR beta chain stems from a study of beta chain features in type 1 diabetes. The V end was cut by 0 bases, the J end by 4 bases, with 7 bases between. CDR3 length: 14 amino acids. Per the germline V gene, CDR1 is SGDLS and CDR2 is YYNGEE. With respect to this clone: This sample includes further DNA sequences coding for the same CDR3.

Sequenced material consisted of expressed TCRB transcripts (all of the isolated RNA was reverse transcribed). Profiling relied on immunoSEQ multiplex PCR, and the TCRdb table lists in-frame clones only, not all of them. This sample carries about 900,000 clones, under 20% of them seen once, and the ten largest clones take 0.023%. This clonotype originated in a woman aged 18-29 years in good health. The chain carries TRBV9 and TRBJ2-2; D might be TRBD1 or TRBD2, each matching 5 bases. Sequencing used naive CD4+ T cells from blood. This CDR3 is CASSVGGSTGELFF. CDR3 DNA sequence: TGTGCCAGCAGCGTAGGGGGGAGCACCGGGGAGCTGTTTTTT.